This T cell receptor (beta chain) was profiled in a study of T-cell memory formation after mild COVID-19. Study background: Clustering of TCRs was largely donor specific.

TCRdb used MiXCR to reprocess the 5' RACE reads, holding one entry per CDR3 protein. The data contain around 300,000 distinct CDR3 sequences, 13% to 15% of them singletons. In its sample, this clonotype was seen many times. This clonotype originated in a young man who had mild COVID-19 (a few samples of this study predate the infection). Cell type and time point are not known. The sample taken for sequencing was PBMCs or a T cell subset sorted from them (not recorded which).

The CDR3 bases are TGCAGCGTTGATTTCGGGGACGGGGCCAACGTCCTGACTTTC. It codes for CSVDFGDGANVLTF. The V and J genes are TRBV29-1 and TRBJ2-6; D may correspond to TRBD1 or TRBD2 (5 bases each). Germline loops: CDR1 SQVTM, CDR2 ANQGSEA. The CDR3 totals 14 residues. V lost 3 bases and J lost 4, with 10 bases in between. Supplemented by reference TRBV29-1 and TRBJ2-6, the full variable domain reads SAVISQKPSRDICQRGTSLTIQCQVDSQVTMMFWYRQQPGQSLTLIATANQGSEATYESGFVIDKFPISRPNLTFSTLTVSNMSPEDSSIYLCSVDFGDGANVLTFGAGSRLTVL.